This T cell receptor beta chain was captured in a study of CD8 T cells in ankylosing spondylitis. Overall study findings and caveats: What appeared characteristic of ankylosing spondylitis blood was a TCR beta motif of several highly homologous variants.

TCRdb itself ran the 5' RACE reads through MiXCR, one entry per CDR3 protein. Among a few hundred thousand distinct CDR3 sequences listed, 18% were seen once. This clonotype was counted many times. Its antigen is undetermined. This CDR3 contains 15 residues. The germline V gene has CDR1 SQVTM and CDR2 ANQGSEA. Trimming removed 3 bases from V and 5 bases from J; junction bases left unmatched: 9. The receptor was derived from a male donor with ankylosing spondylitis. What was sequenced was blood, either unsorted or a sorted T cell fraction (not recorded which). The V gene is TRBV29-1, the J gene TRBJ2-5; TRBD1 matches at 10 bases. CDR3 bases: TGCAGCGTTGATTGGGACAGGGGATCCCGGGAGACCCAGTACTTC. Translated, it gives CSVDWDRGSRETQYF.